Detailed here is one TCR beta chain. In the authors' workflow: Estimation of nucleated cell counts was performed using reference gene primer amplification. Assay: immunoSEQ multiplex PCR; the TCRdb copy retains only in-frame clones and omits some. The V and J calls and clone size were taken over from that table, and D and trimming were inferred from the DNA. The top ten hold about 5% of the sample, which has 90,000 to 130,000 clones, around 90% seen once. The source of the sample is a study of blood T cell repertoires in COVID-19. Study-wide context: Samples taken during acute and convalescent COVID-19 were collected in the United States, Italy and Spain. The analysed material was cDNA or gDNA that came from T cells, B-cell-depleted T cells, or PBMCs.

Sequenced material: peripheral blood. The origin of this receptor is a human donor in a cohort sampled during active COVID-19.

CDR3 DNA: TGTGCCAGCAGACTAACGACAGGGGAGCAGTTCTTC. Translation gives CASRLTTGEQFF. This rearrangement joins TRBV28 to TRBJ2-1; 7 bases match TRBD1. Germline V lookup: CDR1 MDHEN, CDR2 SYDVKM. The CDR3 is made up of 12 amino acids. The junction had 6 bases not matched to a gene; V was cut back by 6 bases and J by 10 bases. Using reference TRBV28 and TRBJ2-1 for the parts outside the CDR3, the full variable domain is DVKVTQSSRYLVKRTGEKVFLECVQDMDHENMFWYRQDPGLGLRLIYFSYDVKMKEKGDIPEGYSVSREKKERFSLILESASTNQTSMYLCASRLTTGEQFFGPGTRLTVL.